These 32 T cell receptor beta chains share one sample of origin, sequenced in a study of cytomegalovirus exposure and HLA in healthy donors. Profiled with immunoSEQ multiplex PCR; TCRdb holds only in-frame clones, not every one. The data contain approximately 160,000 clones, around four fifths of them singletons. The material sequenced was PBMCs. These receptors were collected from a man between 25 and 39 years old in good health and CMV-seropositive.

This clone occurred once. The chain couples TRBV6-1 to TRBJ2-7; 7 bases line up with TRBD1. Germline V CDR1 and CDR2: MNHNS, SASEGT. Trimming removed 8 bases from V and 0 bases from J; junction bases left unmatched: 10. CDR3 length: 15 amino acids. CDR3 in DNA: TGTGCCAGCTTTTCCGGGACAGCGGTCTCCTACGAGCAGTACTTC. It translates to CASFSGTAVSYEQYF.

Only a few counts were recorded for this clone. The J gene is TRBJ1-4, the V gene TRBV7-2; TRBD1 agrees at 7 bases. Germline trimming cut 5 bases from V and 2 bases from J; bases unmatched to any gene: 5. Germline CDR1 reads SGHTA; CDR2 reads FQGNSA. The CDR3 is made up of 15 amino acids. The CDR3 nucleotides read TGTGCCAGCAGCCAGACGACAGGGACTAATGAAAAACTGTTTTTT. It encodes CASSQTTGTNEKLFF.

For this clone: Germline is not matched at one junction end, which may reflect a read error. This CDR3 reads CASSLGTGDNEQFF. CDR3 nucleotides: TGTGCTAGCAGTCTTGGGACAGGGGACAATGAGCAGTTCTTC. J is TRBJ2-1 and V is TRBV7-7; 10 bases fit TRBD1. The V gene's germline CDR1 is SSHAT and CDR2 FNYEAQ (reference sequence). This CDR3 spans 14 amino acids.

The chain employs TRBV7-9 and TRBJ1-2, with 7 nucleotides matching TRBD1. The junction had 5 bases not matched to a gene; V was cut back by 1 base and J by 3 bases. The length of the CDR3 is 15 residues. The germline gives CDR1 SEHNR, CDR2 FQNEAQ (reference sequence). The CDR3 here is CASSLGLTGDYGYTF. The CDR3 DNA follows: TGTGCCAGCAGCTTAGGCCTTACAGGGGACTATGGCTACACCTTC. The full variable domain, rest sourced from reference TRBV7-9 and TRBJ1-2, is DTGVSQNPRHKITKRGQNVTFRCDPISEHNRLYWYRQTLGQGPEFLTYFQNEAQLEKSRLLSDRFSAERPKGSFSTLEIQRTEQGDSAMYLCASSLGLTGDYGYTFGSGTRLTVV.

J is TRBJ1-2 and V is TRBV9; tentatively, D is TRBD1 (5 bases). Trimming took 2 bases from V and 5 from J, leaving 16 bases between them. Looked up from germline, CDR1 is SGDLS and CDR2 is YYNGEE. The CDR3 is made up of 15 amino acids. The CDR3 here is CASSVTAGSSYGYTF. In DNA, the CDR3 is TGTGCCAGCAGCGTGACGGCAGGGTCTAGTTATGGCTACACCTTC.

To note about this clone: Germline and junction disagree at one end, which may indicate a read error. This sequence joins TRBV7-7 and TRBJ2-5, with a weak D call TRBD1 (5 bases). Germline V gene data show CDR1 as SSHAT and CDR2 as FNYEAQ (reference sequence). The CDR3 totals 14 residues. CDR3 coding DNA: TGTGCTAGCAGCCTCGGACACCTTGGGGAGACCCAGTACTTC. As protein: CASSLGHLGETQYF.

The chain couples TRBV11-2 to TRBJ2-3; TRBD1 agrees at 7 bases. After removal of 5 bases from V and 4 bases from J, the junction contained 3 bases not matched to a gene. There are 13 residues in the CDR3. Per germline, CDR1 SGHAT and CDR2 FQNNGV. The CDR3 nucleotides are TGTGCCAGCAGCCCAACAGGGGCAGATACGCAGTATTTT. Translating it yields CASSPTGADTQYF.

The CDR3 bases are TGTGCCAGCAGCTCCAGGGTAACTAATGAAAAACTGTTTTTT. As protein: CASSSRVTNEKLFF. The genes are TRBV4-2 and TRBJ1-4; possibly TRBD1 for D (5 bases). The CDR3 sequence is 14 residues long. Germline CDR1 reads LGHNA; CDR2 reads YNFKEQ. The V end lost 5 bases, the J end lost 1 base, and 8 bases lay between the germline ends.

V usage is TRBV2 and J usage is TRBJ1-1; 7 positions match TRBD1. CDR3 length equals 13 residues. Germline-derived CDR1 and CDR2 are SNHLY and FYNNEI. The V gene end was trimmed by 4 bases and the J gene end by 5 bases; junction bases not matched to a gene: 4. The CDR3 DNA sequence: TGTGCCAGCAGTGGACAACAGGGGACTGAAGCTTTCTTT. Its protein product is CASSGQQGTEAFF.

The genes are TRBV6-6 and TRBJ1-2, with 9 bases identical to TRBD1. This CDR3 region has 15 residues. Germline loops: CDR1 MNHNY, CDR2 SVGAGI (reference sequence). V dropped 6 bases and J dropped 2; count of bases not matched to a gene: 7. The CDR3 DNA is TGTGCCAGCAGACCCGGACAGGGGAGCAACTATGGCTACACCTTC. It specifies CASRPGQGSNYGYTF.

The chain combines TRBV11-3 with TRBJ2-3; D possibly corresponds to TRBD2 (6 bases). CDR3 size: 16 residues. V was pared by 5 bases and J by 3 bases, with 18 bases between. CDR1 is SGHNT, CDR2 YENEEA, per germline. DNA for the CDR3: TGTGCCAGCAGCCAGTTTGGGGAGGCGCCGACAGATACGCAGTATTTT. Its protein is CASSQFGEAPTDTQYF. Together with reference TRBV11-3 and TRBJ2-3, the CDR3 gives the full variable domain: EAGVVQSPRYKIIEKKQPVAFWCNPISGHNTLYWYLQNLGQGPELLIRYENEEAVDDSQLPKDRFSAERLKGVDSTLKIQPAELGDSAVYLCASSQFGEAPTDTQYFGPGTRLTVL.

CDR3 DNA sequence: TGTGCCGGCTGGACTAGCGGGGACAGCACAGATACGCAGTATTTT. Protein: CAGWTSGDSTDTQYF. The V and J genes are TRBV28 and TRBJ2-3; 12 bases fit TRBD2. The CDR3 runs to 15 residues. CDR1 is MDHEN, CDR2 SYDVKM, per germline. V lost 11 bases to trimming and J lost 0 bases; unmatched junction nucleotides: 6. Full variable domain (outside the CDR3, taken from reference TRBV28 and TRBJ2-3): DVKVTQSSRYLVKRTGEKVFLECVQDMDHENMFWYRQDPGLGLRLIYFSYDVKMKEKGDIPEGYSVSREKKERFSLILESASTNQTSMYLCAGWTSGDSTDTQYFGPGTRLTVL.

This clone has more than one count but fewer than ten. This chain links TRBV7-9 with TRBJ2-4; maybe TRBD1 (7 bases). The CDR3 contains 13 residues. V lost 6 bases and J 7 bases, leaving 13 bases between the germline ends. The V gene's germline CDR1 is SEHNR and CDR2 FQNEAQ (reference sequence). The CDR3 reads CASSAGQWNIQYF. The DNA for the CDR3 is TGTGCCAGCAGTGCGGGACAGTGGAACATTCAGTACTTC.

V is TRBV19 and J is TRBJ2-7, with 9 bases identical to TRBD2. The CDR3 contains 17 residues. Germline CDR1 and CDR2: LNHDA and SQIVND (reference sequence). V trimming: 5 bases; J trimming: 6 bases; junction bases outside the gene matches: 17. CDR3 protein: CASSAPRPGLAPSEQYF. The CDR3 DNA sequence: TGTGCCAGTAGTGCTCCAAGACCGGGACTAGCACCCTCCGAGCAGTACTTC. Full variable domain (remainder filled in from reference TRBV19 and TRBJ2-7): DGGITQSPKYLFRKEGQNVTLSCEQNLNHDAMYWYRQDPGQGLRLIYYSQIVNDFQKGDIAEGYSVSREKKESFPLTVTSAQKNPTAFYLCASSAPRPGLAPSEQYFGPGTRLTVT.

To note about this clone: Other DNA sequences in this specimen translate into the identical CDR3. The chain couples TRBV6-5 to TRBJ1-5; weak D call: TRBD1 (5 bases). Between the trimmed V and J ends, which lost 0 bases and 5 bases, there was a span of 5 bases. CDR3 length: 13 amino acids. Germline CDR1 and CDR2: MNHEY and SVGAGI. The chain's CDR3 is CASSYSRDQPQHF. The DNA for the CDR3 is TGTGCCAGCAGTTACTCCAGGGATCAGCCCCAGCATTTT.

CDR3 sequence: CATLEGTDTQYF. In DNA, the CDR3 is TGTGCTACCTTGGAGGGAACAGATACGCAGTATTTT. This chain connects TRBV18 to TRBJ2-3; possible D gene TRBD2, 6 bases. The CDR3 runs to 12 residues. CDR1 KGHSH and CDR2 LQKENI come from the germline V gene.

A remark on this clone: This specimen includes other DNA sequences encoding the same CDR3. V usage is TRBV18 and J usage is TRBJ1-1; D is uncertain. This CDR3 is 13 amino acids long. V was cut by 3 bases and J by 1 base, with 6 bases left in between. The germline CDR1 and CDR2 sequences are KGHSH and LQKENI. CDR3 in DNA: TGTGCCAGCTCACCGACACAGAACACTGAAGCTTTCTTT. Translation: CASSPTQNTEAFF.

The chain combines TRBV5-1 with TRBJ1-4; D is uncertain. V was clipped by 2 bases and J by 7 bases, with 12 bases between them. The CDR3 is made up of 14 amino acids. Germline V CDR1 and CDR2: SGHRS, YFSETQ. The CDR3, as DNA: TGCGCCAGCAGCTTCGACGTACAGCCTGAAAAACTGTTTTTT. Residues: CASSFDVQPEKLFF.

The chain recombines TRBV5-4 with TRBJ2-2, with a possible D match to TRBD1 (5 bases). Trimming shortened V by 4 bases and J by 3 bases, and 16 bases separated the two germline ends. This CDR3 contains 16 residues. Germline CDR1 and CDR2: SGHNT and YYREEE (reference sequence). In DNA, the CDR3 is TGTGCCAGCAGCCACGGCAGGGTGGGGTACACCGGGGAGCTGTTTTTT. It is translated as CASSHGRVGYTGELFF.

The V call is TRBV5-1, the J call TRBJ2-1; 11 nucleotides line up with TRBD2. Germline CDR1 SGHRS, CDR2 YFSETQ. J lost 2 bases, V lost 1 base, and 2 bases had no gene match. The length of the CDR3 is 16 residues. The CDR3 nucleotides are TGCGCCAGCAGCTTGACTAGCGGGGGAACCTACAATGAGCAGTTCTTC. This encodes CASSLTSGGTYNEQFF.

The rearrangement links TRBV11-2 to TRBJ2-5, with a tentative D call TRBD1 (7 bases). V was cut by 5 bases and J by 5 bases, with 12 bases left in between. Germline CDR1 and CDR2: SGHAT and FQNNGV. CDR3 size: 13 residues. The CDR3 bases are TGTGCCAGCAGCGCCAGGGGGAGGGAGACCCAGTACTTC. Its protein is CASSARGRETQYF.

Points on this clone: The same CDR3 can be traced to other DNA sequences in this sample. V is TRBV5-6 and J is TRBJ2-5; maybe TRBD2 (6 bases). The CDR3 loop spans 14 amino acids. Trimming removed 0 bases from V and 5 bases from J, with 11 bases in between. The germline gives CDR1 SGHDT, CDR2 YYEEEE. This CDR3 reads CASSLAGRGETQYF. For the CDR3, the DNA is TGTGCCAGCAGCTTGGCCGGGCGGGGCGAGACCCAGTACTTC.

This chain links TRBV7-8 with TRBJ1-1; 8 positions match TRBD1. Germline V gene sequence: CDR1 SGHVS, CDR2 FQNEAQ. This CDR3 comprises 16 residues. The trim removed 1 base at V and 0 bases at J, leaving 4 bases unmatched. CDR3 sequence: CASSLGAGGLNTEAFF. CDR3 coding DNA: TGTGCCAGCAGCTTAGGGGCAGGGGGCTTGAACACTGAAGCTTTCTTT.

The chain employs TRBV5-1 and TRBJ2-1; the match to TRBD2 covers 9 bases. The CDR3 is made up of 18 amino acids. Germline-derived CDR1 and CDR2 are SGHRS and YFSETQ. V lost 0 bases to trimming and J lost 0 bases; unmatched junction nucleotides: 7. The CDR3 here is CASSLAGSGGPSYNEQFF. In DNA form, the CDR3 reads TGCGCCAGCAGCTTGGCAGGTAGCGGGGGCCCCTCCTACAATGAGCAGTTCTTC.

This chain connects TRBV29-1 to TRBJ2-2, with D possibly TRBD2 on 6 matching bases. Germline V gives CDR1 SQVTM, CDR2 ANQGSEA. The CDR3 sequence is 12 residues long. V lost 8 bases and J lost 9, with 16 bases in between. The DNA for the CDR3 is TGCAGCACCGGGACGGAGGGCAGGGAGCTGTTTTTT. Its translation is CSTGTEGRELFF.

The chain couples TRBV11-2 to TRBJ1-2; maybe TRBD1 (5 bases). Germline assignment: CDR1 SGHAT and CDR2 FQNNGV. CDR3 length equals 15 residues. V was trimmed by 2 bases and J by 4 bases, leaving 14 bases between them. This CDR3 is CASSLYGGVSYGYTF. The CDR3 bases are TGTGCCAGCAGCTTATACGGGGGTGTAAGCTATGGCTACACCTTC.

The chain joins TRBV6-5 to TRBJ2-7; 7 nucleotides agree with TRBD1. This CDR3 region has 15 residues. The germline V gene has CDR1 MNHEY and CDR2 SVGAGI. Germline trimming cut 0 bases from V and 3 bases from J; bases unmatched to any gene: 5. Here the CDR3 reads CASSYSGDSDYEQYF. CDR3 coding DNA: TGTGCCAGCAGTTACTCTGGGGACAGCGACTACGAGCAGTACTTC.

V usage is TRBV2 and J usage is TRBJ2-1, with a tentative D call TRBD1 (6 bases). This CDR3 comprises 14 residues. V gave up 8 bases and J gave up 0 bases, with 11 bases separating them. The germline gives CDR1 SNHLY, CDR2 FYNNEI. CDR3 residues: CASPTGNSYNEQFF. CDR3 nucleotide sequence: TGTGCCAGCCCCACAGGGAACTCCTACAATGAGCAGTTCTTC.

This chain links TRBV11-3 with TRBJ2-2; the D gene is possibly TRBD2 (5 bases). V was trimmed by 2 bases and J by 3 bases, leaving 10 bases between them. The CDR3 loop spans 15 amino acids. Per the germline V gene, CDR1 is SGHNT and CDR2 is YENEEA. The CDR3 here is CASSLYAGDTGELFF. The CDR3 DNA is TGTGCCAGCAGCTTATATGCGGGTGACACCGGGGAGCTGTTTTTT.

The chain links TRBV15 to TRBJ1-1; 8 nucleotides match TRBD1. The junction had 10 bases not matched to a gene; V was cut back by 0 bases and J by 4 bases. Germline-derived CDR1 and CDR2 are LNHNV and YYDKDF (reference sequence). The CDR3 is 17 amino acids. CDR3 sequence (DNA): TGTGCCACCAGCAGAGAACCGGGGCAGGGGGCTGGCACTGAAGCTTTCTTT. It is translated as CATSREPGQGAGTEAFF. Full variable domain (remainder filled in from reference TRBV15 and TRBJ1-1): DAMVIQNPRYQVTQFGKPVTLSCSQTLNHNVMYWYQQKSSQAPKLLFHYYDKDFNNEADTPDNFQSRRPNTSFCFLDIRSPGLGDTAMYLCATSREPGQGAGTEAFFGQGTRLTVV.

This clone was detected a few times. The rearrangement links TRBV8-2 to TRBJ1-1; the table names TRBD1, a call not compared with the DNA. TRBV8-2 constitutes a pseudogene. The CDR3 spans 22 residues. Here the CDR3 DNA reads TGTGGCAGTGCATCCGCAGCCAAGGGGCGGGCCGGGACAGGGGAAAAGAACACTGAAGCTTTCTTT. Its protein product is CGSASAAKGRAGTGEKNTEAFF.

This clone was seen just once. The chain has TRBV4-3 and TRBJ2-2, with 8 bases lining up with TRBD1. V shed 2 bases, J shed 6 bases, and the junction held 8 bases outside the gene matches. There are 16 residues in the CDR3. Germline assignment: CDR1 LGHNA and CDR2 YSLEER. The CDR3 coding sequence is TGCGCCAGCAGCCAAACTGCGGACAGGGCGGCCGGGGAGCTGTTTTTT. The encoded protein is CASSQTADRAAGELFF.